This T cell receptor (beta chain) is drawn from a study of PD-1 blockade in classical Hodgkin lymphoma. About the research overall: The nivolumab dose that patients received was 3 mg/kg, given intravenously every 2 weeks.

Time point specified: cycle 4 day 1 (C4D1), after less than 7 weeks of nivolumab. Exposure to brentuximab vedotin varied, and each patient had relapsed following autologous stem cell transplantation. Best responses included complete response and partial response; otherwise, the best response was progressive disease. Data came from immunoSEQ multiplex PCR; TCRdb stores just in-frame clones and leaves some out. The top ten clones hold 10% of a sample with 64,000 or so clones, less than 95% of them seen once. Looked up from germline, CDR1 is MNHNS and CDR2 is SASEGT. The CDR3 is made up of 13 amino acids. The V end lost 8 bases, the J end lost 0 bases, and 10 bases lay between the germline ends.

The chain uses TRBV6-1 and TRBJ1-1; a possible D gene is TRBD1 (5 bases). The material was peripheral blood mononuclear cells (PBMCs), obtained before the fourth cycle of nivolumab. The TCR was taken from a human donor with classical Hodgkin lymphoma. CDR3 sequence: CASWRGLNTEAFF. CDR3 nucleotides: TGTGCCAGCTGGAGGGGATTGAACACTGAAGCTTTCTTT.